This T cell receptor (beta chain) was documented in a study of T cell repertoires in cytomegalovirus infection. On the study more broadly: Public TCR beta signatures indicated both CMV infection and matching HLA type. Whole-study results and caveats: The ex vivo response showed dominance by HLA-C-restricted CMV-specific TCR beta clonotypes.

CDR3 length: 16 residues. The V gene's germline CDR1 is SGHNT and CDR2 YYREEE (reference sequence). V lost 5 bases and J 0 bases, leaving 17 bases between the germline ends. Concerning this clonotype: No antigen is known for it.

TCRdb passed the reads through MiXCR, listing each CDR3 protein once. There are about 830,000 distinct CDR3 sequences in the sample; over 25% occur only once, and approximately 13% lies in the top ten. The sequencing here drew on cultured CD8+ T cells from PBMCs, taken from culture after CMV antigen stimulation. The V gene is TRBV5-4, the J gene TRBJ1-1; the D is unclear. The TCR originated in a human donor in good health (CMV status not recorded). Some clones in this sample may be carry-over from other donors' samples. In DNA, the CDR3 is TGTGCCAGCAGTTGGAAGAGGGAATTCATGAACACTGAAGCTTTCTTT. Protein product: CASSWKREFMNTEAFF.